The sequence of this T cell receptor (beta chain) was determined in a study of cytomegalovirus exposure and HLA in healthy donors. Per germline, CDR1 SGHTS and CDR2 YDEGEE. CDR3 size: 16 residues. The ends lost 4 bases at V and 4 bases at J; junction bases unmatched: 7. Primers included in the PCR were 60 Vbeta and 13 Jbeta primers. Profiled with immunoSEQ multiplex PCR; TCRdb holds only in-frame clones, not every one. This table holds about 120,000 clones, approximately 80% found once. Sequencing input: PBMCs. The gene calls are TRBV5-8 and TRBJ2-5; 13 nucleotides match TRBD2. This receptor was taken from a female donor in good health and CMV-seronegative. DNA of the CDR3: TGTGCCAGCAGCCACGGACTAGCGGGAGATGGAGAGACCCAGTACTTC. This codes for CASSHGLAGDGETQYF.